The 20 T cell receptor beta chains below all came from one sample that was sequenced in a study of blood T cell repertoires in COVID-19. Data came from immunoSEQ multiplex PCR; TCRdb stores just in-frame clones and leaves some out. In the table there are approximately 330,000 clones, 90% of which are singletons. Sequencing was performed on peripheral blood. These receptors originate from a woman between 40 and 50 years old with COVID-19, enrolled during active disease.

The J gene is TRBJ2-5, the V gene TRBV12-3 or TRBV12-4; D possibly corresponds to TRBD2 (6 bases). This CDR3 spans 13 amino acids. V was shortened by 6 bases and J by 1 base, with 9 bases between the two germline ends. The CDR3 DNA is TGTGCCAGCAGAACGGGACTCCAAGAGACCCAGTACTTC. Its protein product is CASRTGLQETQYF.

As DNA, the CDR3 is TGTGCCAGCAGGGACAGGGTTGAGAACTATGGCTACACCTTC. The encoded protein is CASRDRVENYGYTF. The chain is built from TRBV2 and TRBJ1-2, with TRBD1 identical over 8 bases. J gave up 2 bases and V 6 bases, and 5 bases lay outside the gene matches. The CDR3 runs to 14 residues. Germline V gene sequence: CDR1 SNHLY, CDR2 FYNNEI.

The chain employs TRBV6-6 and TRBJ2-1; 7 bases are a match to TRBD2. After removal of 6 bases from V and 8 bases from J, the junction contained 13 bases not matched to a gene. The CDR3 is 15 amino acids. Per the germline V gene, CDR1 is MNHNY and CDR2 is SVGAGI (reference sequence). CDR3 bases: TGTGCCAGCAGCACTGGGGGGGGTCGATCGGATGAGCAGTTCTTC. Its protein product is CASSTGGGRSDEQFF.

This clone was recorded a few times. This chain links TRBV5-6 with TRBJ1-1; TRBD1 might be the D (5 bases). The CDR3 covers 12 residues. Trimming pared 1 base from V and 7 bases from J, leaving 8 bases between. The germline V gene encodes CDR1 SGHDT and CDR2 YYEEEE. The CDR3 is CASSLTGFEAFF. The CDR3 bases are TGTGCCAGCAGCTTGACAGGTTTTGAAGCTTTCTTT.

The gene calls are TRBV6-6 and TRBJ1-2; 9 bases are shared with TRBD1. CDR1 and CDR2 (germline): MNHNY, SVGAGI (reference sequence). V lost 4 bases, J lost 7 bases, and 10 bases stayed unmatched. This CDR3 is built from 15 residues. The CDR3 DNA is TGTGCCAGCAGTTCCGCGATCCGGGACAGGGTTGGCTACACCTTC. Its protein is CASSSAIRDRVGYTF.

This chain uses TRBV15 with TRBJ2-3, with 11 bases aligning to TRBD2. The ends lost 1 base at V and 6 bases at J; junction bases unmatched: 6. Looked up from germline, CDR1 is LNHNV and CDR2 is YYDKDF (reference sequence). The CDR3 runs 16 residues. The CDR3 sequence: CATSRALSGGADTQYF. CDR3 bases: TGTGCCACCAGCAGAGCCCTTAGCGGGGGGGCGGATACGCAGTATTTT.

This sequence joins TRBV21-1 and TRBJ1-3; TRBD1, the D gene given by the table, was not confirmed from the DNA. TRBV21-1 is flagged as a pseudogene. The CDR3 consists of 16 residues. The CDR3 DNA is TGTGCCAGCTCTCGTTTCAGGGGGTACTCTGGAAACACCATATATTTT. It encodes CASSRFRGYSGNTIYF.

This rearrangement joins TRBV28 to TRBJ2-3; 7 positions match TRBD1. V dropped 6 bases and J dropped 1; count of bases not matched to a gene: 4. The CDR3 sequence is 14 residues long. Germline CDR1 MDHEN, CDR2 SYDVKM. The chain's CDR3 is CASRKTGGTDTQYF. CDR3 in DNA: TGTGCCAGCAGGAAAACAGGGGGCACAGATACGCAGTATTTT. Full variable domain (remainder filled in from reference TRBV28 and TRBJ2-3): DVKVTQSSRYLVKRTGEKVFLECVQDMDHENMFWYRQDPGLGLRLIYFSYDVKMKEKGDIPEGYSVSREKKERFSLILESASTNQTSMYLCASRKTGGTDTQYFGPGTRLTVL.

CDR3 amino acids: CASSLRQGDEQYF. CDR3 nucleotide sequence: TGTGCCAGCAGCTTACGACAGGGGGACGAGCAGTACTTC. This chain joins TRBV7-9 and TRBJ2-7, with 9 bases matching TRBD1. This CDR3 spans 13 amino acids. CDR1 and CDR2 (germline): SEHNR, FQNEAQ (reference sequence). The V gene end was trimmed by 2 bases and the J gene end by 5 bases; junction bases not matched to a gene: 1. Variable domain in full (rest from reference TRBV7-9 and TRBJ2-7): DTGVSQNPRHKITKRGQNVTFRCDPISEHNRLYWYRQTLGQGPEFLTYFQNEAQLEKSRLLSDRFSAERPKGSFSTLEIQRTEQGDSAMYLCASSLRQGDEQYFGPGTRLTVT.

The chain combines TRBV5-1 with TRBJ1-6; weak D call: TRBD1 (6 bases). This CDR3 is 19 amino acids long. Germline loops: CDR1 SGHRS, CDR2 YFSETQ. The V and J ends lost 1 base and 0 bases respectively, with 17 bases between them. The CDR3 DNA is TGCGCCAGCAGCTTGAGGGCACAGGGCGAAAGCTCCTATAATTCACCCCTCCACTTT. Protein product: CASSLRAQGESSYNSPLHF.

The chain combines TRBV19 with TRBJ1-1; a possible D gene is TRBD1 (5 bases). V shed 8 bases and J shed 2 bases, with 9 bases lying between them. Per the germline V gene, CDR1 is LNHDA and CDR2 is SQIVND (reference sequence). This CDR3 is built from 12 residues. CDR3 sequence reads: CASSDRNTEAFF. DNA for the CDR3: TGTGCCAGTTCCGACAGAAACACTGAAGCTTTCTTT.

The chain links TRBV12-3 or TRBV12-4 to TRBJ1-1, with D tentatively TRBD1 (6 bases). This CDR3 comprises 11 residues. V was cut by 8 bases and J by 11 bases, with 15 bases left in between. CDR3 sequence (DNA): TGTGCCAGCCGGACCGGGACATCGGCTTTCTTT. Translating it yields CASRTGTSAFF.

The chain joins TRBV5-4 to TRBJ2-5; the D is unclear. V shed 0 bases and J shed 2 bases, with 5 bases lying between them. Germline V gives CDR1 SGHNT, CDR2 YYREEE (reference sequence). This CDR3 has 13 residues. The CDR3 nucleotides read TGTGCCAGCAGCTTGGCACAGCAAGAGACCCAGTACTTC. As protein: CASSLAQQETQYF.

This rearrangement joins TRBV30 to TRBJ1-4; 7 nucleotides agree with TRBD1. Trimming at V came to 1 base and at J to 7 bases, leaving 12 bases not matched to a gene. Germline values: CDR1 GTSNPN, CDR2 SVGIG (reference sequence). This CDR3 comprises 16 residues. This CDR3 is CAWSGAETGSGEKLFF. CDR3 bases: TGTGCCTGGAGTGGAGCGGAGACAGGGTCGGGTGAAAAACTGTTTTTT.

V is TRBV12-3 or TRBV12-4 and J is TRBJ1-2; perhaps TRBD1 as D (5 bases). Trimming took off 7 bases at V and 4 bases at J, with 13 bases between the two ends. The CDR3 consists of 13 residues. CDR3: CASTVGGPYGYTF. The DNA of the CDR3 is TGTGCCAGCACTGTCGGGGGACCCTATGGCTACACCTTC.

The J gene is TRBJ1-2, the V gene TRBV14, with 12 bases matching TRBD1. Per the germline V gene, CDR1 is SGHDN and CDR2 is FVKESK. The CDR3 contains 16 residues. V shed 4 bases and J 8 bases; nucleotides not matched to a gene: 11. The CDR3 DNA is TGTGCCAGCAGCCCGCTACTGGGACAGGGGGCACGGGGCTACACCTTC. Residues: CASSPLLGQGARGYTF.

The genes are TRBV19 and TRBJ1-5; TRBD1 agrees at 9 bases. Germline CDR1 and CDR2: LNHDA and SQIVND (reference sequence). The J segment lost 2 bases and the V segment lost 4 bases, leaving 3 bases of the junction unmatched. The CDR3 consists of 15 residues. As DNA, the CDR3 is TGTGCCAGTAGTAGACAGGGGGGTGGCAATCAGCCCCAGCATTTT. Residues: CASSRQGGGNQPQHF.

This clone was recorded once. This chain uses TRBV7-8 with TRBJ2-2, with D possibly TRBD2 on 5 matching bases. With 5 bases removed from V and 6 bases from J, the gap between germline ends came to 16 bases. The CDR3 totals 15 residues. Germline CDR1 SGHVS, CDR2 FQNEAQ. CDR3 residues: CASSPVGGSPGELFF. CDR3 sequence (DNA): TGTGCCAGCAGCCCGGTCGGCGGGTCCCCCGGGGAGCTGTTTTTT.

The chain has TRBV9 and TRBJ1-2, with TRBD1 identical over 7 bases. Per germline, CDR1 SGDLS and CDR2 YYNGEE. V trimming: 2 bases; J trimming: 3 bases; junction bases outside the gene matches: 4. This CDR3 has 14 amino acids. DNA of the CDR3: TGTGCCAGCAGCGTTCAGGGGGGCCACTATGGCTACACCTTC. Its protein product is CASSVQGGHYGYTF. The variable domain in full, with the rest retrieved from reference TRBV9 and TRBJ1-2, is DSGVTQTPKHLITATGQRVTLRCSPRSGDLSVYWYQQSLDQGLQFLIQYYNGEERAKGNILERFSAQQFPDLHSELNLSSLELGDSALYFCASSVQGGHYGYTFGSGTRLTVV.

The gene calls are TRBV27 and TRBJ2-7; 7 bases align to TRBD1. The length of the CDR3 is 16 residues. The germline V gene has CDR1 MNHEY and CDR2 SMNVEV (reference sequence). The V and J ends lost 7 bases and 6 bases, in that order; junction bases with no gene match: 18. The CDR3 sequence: CASTPGPRQGGREQYF. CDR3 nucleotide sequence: TGTGCCAGCACCCCAGGCCCCAGACAAGGGGGCCGCGAGCAGTACTTC.